The rows below give T cell receptor beta chains drawn from one sample of a study of blood T cell repertoires in COVID-19. Clones were sequenced by immunoSEQ multiplex PCR, and TCRdb holds only the in-frame ones, with some missing. Of some 240,000 clones listed, 75% to 85% are singletons. Material: peripheral blood. These receptors all come from a woman in her forties who had recovered from COVID-19. CDR3s include the opening cysteine and the closing phenylalanine or tryptophan. A D gene is named only where the DNA matches it firmly. Clone size is given for some rows only: seen once, a few or many times, or a class if the clone is expanded.

size	J	V	D	CDR3	DNA
once	TRBJ1-2	TRBV5-6	.	CASSLRGAGYTF	TGTGCCAGCAGCTTGCGGGGGGCTGGCTACACCTTC
.	TRBJ2-1	TRBV11-3	.	CASSLDEQGGDEQFF	TGTGCCAGCAGCTTAGATGAACAGGGTGGTGATGAGCAGTTCTTC
.	TRBJ1-2	TRBV9	.	CASSVAGGGNGYTF	TGTGCCAGCAGCGTAGCTGGAGGAGGGAATGGCTACACCTTC
few	TRBJ1-5	TRBV3-1/TRBV3-2	.	CASSQAGVSNQPQHF	TGTGCCAGCAGCCAAGCAGGGGTTAGCAATCAGCCCCAGCATTTT
.	TRBJ1-5	TRBV10-1	.	CASSETVNQPQHF	TGCGCCAGCAGTGAGACAGTAAATCAGCCCCAGCATTTT
.	TRBJ1-6	TRBV28	TRBD1	CASSLPRQGLNSPLHF	TGTGCCAGCAGTTTACCCCGACAGGGGTTGAATTCACCCCTCCACTTT
.	TRBJ2-5	TRBV9	TRBD1	CASSEGTGGKETQYF	TGTGCCAGCAGCGAGGGGACAGGGGGCAAAGAGACCCAGTACTTC
.	TRBJ2-4	TRBV3-1/TRBV3-2	.	CASSQGTKNIQYF	TGTGCCAGCAGCCAGGGGACAAAAAACATTCAGTACTTC
.	TRBJ2-1	TRBV6-5	TRBD1	CASSYLVRDRGNEQFF	TGTGCCAGCAGTTACTTAGTCCGGGACAGGGGCAATGAGCAGTTCTTC
once	TRBJ1-2	TRBV6-5	.	CASSYSSRDTGYTF	TGTGCCAGCAGTTACTCGAGTAGGGACACTGGCTACACCTTC
.	TRBJ2-7	TRBV6-5	.	CASSYSSQLPYEQYF	TGTGCCAGCAGTTACTCGTCTCAGTTACCATACGAGCAGTACTTC
.	TRBJ1-2	TRBV6-5	.	CASSYSFAREYGYTF	TGTGCCAGCAGTTACTCGTTCGCCAGGGAATATGGCTACACCTTC
once	TRBJ2-7	TRBV4-3	TRBD1	CASSQADRGLNYEQYF	TGCGCCAGCAGCCAAGCCGACAGGGGGCTTAACTACGAGCAGTACTTC
.	TRBJ2-1	TRBV9	TRBD2	CASSPLGSRGGWNEQFF	TGTGCCAGCAGCCCCTTAGGGTCGCGGGGGGGCTGGAATGAGCAGTTCTTC
.	TRBJ2-3	TRBV7-2	.	CASSVDRGTDTQYF	TGTGCCAGCAGCGTAGACCGAGGCACAGATACGCAGTATTTT
.	TRBJ1-2	TRBV10-3	TRBD1	CATTSQDRGNGYTF	TGTGCCACAACTAGCCAGGACAGGGGGAATGGCTACACCTTC
.	TRBJ2-3	TRBV27	.	CASRFRGRGTTDTQYF	TGTGCCAGCAGATTCAGGGGGCGGGGGACCACAGATACGCAGTATTTT
.	TRBJ2-3	TRBV5-5	TRBD2	CASSQIAGGRLSTDTQYF	TGTGCCAGCAGCCAAATCGCGGGGGGGCGTTTGTCAACAGATACGCAGTATTTT
.	TRBJ2-1	TRBV11-3	TRBD2	CASSNQPLTSSLTGYEQFF	TGTGCCAGCAGCAACCAACCCTTGACTAGCTCCCTAACGGGGTATGAGCAGTTCTTC
.	TRBJ1-3	TRBV4-3	.	CASSQEGGLGGNTIYF	TGCGCCAGCAGCCAAGAGGGGGGGTTGGGCGGAAACACCATATATTTT
.	TRBJ1-3	TRBV5-6	TRBD1	CASSWDRVGNTIYF	TGTGCCAGCAGCTGGGACAGGGTTGGAAACACCATATATTTT
.	TRBJ2-7	TRBV18	.	CASSPPSIPEQYF	TGTGCCAGCTCACCACCAAGCATTCCCGAGCAGTACTTC
.	TRBJ1-4	TRBV7-8	TRBD1	CASSPHPGQGKLFF	TGTGCCAGCAGCCCCCACCCCGGACAGGGGAAACTGTTTTTT
.	TRBJ1-2	TRBV7-2	TRBD1	CASRQQGANYGYTF	TGTGCCAGCAGGCAGCAGGGGGCTAACTATGGCTACACCTTC
.	TRBJ1-1	TRBV6-5	.	CASVREDTEAFF	TGTGCCAGCGTAAGGGAGGACACTGAAGCTTTCTTT
.	TRBJ1-2	TRBV7-9	TRBD1	CASSQPDRGTNGYTF	TGTGCCAGCAGCCAGCCGGACAGGGGGACGAACGGCTACACCTTC
once	TRBJ2-7	TRBV7-9	.	CASSRSGTLREQYF	TGTGCCAGCAGCCGATCCGGGACACTACGAGAGCAGTACTTC
once	TRBJ1-1	TRBV7-2	TRBD1	CASSIATGYTEAFF	TGTGCCAGCAGCATAGCGACAGGGTACACTGAAGCTTTCTTT
.	TRBJ1-6	TRBV7-9	.	CASSLANTDNSPLHF	TGTGCCAGCAGCTTAGCGAACACCGATAATTCACCCCTCCACTTT
.	TRBJ1-1	TRBV24-1	TRBD1	CATSQGGNTEAFF	TGTGCCACCAGTCAGGGGGGGAACACTGAAGCTTTCTTT
.	TRBJ2-3	TRBV7-9	TRBD2	CASSPLAGGPDTQYF	TGTGCCAGCAGCCCACTAGCGGGGGGGCCCGATACGCAGTATTTT
.	TRBJ2-2	TRBV6-6	TRBD1	CASSRSGTGGLTGELFF	TGTGCCAGCAGTCGATCCGGGACAGGGGGCCTCACCGGGGAGCTGTTTTTT
.	TRBJ2-5	TRBV5-4	.	CATFQGNQETQYF	TGTGCCACCTTCCAGGGGAATCAAGAGACCCAGTACTTC
.	TRBJ1-5	TRBV6-2/TRBV6-3	TRBD1	CASSQSGTGSQPQHF	TGTGCCAGCAGTCAATCCGGGACAGGGTCTCAGCCCCAGCATTTT
.	TRBJ1-5	TRBV5-8	.	CASSPTGRTQHF	TGTGCCAGCAGCCCGACGGGTAGGACCCAGCATTTT
.	TRBJ2-6	TRBV7-9	.	CASPGDPVGANVLTF	TGTGCCAGCCCGGGAGACCCTGTGGGGGCCAACGTCCTGACTTTC
.	TRBJ2-1	TRBV6-5	.	CATMVAYEQFF	TGTGCCACCATGGTAGCCTATGAGCAGTTCTTC
.	TRBJ2-2	TRBV9	TRBD2	CASSVELAGDTGELFF	TGTGCCAGCAGCGTAGAACTAGCGGGGGACACCGGGGAGCTGTTTTTT
.	TRBJ1-6	TRBV7-2	TRBD1	CASSLGGQGGSPLHF	TGTGCCAGCAGCTTAGGGGGACAGGGAGGTTCACCCCTCCACTTT
.	TRBJ1-2	TRBV6-2/TRBV6-3	TRBD1	CASSQGQTTIYGYTF	TGTGCCAGCAGCCAGGGACAGACAACTATCTATGGCTACACCTTC
.	TRBJ1-5	TRBV19	TRBD1	CASSPGQGASGPQHF	TGTGCCAGTAGTCCGGGACAGGGGGCCTCTGGGCCCCAGCATTTT
.	TRBJ2-2	TRBV6-6	.	CASSPPAGRTLTGELFF	TGTGCCAGCAGTCCACCGGCGGGGCGTACCCTTACCGGGGAGCTGTTTTTT
.	TRBJ2-7	TRBV27	TRBD1	CASSLIATGGPYEQYF	TGTGCCAGCAGTTTGATAGCCACAGGGGGCCCCTACGAGCAGTACTTC
.	TRBJ1-1	TRBV28	.	CAVQGNTEAFF	TGTGCCGTACAGGGGAACACTGAAGCTTTCTTT
.	TRBJ1-1	TRBV10-3	.	CAISEGMNTEAFF	TGTGCCATCAGTGAGGGCATGAACACTGAAGCTTTCTTT
.	TRBJ2-5	TRBV27	.	CASSFGRPGETQYF	TGTGCCAGCAGTTTCGGCCGGCCGGGGGAGACCCAGTACTTC
.	TRBJ1-2	TRBV7-8	.	CASSLGATGVNLGYTF	TGTGCCAGCAGCTTAGGGGCCACGGGGGTTAATCTCGGCTACACCTTC
.	TRBJ1-6	TRBV21-1	.	CASSKGYGSAGCSPLHF	TGTGCCAGCAGCAAAGGTTACGGGAGTGCGGGGTGTTCACCCCTCCACTTT
.	TRBJ2-7	TRBV10-2	.	CAARAVSLNSYEQYF	TGCGCCGCGAGAGCGGTTTCTCTCAACTCCTACGAGCAGTACTTC
.	TRBJ1-1	TRBV28	TRBD1	CASTRGQYTEAFF	TGTGCCAGCACCCGGGGACAGTACACTGAAGCTTTCTTT
.	TRBJ2-1	TRBV18	TRBD2	CASSHPTSGHIEQFF	TGTGCCAGCTCACACCCGACTAGCGGGCATATAGAGCAGTTCTTC
.	TRBJ2-2	TRBV19	.	CASSTTTGSTGELFF	TGTGCCAGTAGTACGACGACAGGCAGCACCGGGGAGCTGTTTTTT
many	TRBJ1-1	TRBV6-5	.	CASSLNQGEAFF	TGTGCCAGCAGCTTAAACCAGGGGGAAGCTTTCTTT